The text below deals with one T cell receptor (beta chain). The sample is drawn from a study of blood T cell repertoires in COVID-19. Study-level information: The United States, Italy and Spain provided the acute and convalescent COVID-19 samples. T cells, B-cell-depleted T cells, or PBMCs provided the cDNA or gDNA that served as material.

Original analysis: Reference gene primers were amplified, and this amplification served to estimate nucleated cell counts. Assay used: immunoSEQ multiplex PCR; TCRdb lists only in-frame clones, some missing. V and J calls and clone size follow that table, whereas D and trimming were derived from the DNA. In the table there are 200,000 to 250,000 clones, approximately 90% of which are singletons. CDR3 length: 15 residues. The V end was cut by 5 bases, the J end by 1 base, with 14 bases between. Germline V CDR1 and CDR2: SGHAT, FQNNGV. V and J are TRBV11-2 and TRBJ1-1; tentatively, D is TRBD1 (6 bases). The TCR sequence derives from a woman aged 40 to 55 with acute or convalescent COVID-19. The specimen was peripheral blood. CDR3 in amino acids: CASSGYRAQNTEAFF. The CDR3 DNA follows: TGTGCCAGCAGCGGATACAGGGCTCAGAACACTGAAGCTTTCTTT.